This T cell receptor (beta chain) was profiled in a study of control samples from healthy donors and cancer patients. TCRdb keeps only in-frame clones here, not all; method: immunoSEQ multiplex PCR. The table has some 130,000 clones, approximately 91% seen once. The V and J ends lost 2 bases and 4 bases, in that order; junction bases with no gene match: 4. Germline CDR1 and CDR2: MNHNS and SASEGT. There are 15 residues in the CDR3. The rearrangement links TRBV6-1 to TRBJ2-7; 11 nucleotides align to TRBD1. Material: blood. This receptor was identified in a woman aged 30 to 39 in good health. CDR3 nucleotide sequence: TGTGCCAGCAGTGAATTGGGACAGGGGGGATACGAGCAGTACTTC. It codes for CASSELGQGGYEQYF.